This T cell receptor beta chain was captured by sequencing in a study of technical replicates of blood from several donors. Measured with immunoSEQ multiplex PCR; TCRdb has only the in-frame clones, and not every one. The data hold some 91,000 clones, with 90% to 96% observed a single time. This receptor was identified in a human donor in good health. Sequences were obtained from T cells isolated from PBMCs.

For the CDR3, the DNA is TGCGCCAGCAGCTTAACAGGGAAGGAGGGCTACACCTTC. Protein sequence: CASSLTGKEGYTF. V usage is TRBV5-1 and J usage is TRBJ1-2, with a possible D match to TRBD1 (6 bases). V was pared by 2 bases and J by 8 bases, with 13 bases between. The CDR3 totals 13 residues. Germline V gene lookup returns CDR1 SGHRS and CDR2 YFSETQ. The whole variable domain, remainder taken from reference TRBV5-1 and TRBJ1-2, is KAGVTQTPRYLIKTRGQQVTLSCSPISGHRSVSWYQQTPGQGLQFLFEYFSETQRNKGNFPGRFSGRQFSNSRSEMNVSTLELGDSALYLCASSLTGKEGYTFGSGTRLTVV.